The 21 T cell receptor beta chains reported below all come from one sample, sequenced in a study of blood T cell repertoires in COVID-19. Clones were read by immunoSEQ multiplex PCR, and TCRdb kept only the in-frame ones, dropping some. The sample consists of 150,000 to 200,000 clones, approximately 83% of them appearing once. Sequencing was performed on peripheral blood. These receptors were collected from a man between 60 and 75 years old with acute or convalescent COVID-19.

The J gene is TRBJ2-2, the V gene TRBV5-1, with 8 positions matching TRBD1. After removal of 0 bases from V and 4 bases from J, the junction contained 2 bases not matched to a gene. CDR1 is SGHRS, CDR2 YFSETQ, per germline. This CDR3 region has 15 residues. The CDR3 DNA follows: TGCGCCAGCAGCTTGGGGACAGGGACCACCGGGGAGCTGTTTTTT. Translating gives CASSLGTGTTGELFF. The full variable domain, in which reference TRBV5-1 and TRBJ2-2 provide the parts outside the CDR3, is KAGVTQTPRYLIKTRGQQVTLSCSPISGHRSVSWYQQTPGQGLQFLFEYFSETQRNKGNFPGRFSGRQFSNSRSEMNVSTLELGDSALYLCASSLGTGTTGELFFGEGSRLTVL.

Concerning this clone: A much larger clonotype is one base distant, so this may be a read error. The CDR3 is CASSSRGTGELFF. The CDR3 DNA follows: TGTGCCAGCAGCTCCCGGGGCACCGGGGAGCTGTTTTTT. This chain uses TRBV7-9 with TRBJ2-2; D possibly corresponds to TRBD2 (5 bases). The CDR3 covers 13 residues. V dropped 4 bases and J dropped 4 bases, with 7 bases sitting between them. Looked up from germline, CDR1 is SEHNR and CDR2 is FQNEAQ (reference sequence).

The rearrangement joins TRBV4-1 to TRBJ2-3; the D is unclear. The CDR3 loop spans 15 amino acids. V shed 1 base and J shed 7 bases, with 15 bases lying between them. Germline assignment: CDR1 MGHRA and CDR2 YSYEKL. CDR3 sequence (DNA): TGCGCCAGCAGCCAAGTCCCTTTATTAGCTAATACGCAGTATTTT. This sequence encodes CASSQVPLLANTQYF.

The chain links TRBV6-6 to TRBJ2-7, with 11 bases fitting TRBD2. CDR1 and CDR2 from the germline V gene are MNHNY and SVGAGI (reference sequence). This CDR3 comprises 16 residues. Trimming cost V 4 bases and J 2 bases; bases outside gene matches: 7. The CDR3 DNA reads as TGTGCCAGCAGTTTCCGGACTAGCGGGCTTACCTACGAGCAGTACTTC. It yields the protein CASSFRTSGLTYEQYF.

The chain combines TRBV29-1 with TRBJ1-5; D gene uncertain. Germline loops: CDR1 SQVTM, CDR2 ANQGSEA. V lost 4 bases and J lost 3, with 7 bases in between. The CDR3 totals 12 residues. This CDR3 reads CSVGGYNQPQHF. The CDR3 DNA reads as TGCAGCGTTGGAGGGTACAATCAGCCCCAGCATTTT.

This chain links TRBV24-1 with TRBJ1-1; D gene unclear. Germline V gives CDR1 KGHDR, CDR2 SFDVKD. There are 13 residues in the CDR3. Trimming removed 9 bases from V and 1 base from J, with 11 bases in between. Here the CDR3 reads CATRRSRNTEAFF. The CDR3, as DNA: TGTGCCACCCGGAGGTCTAGGAACACTGAAGCTTTCTTT.

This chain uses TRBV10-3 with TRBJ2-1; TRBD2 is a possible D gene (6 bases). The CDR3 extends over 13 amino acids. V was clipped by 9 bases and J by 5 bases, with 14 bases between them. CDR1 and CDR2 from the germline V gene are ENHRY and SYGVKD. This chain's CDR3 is CAISRGSHNEQFF. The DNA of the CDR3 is TGTGCCATTTCACGGGGGTCCCACAATGAGCAGTTCTTC.

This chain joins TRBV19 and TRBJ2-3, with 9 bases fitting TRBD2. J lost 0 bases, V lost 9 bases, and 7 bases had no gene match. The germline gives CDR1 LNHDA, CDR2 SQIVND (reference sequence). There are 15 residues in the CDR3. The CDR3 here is CASRPSGVSTDTQYF. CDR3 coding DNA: TGTGCCAGCCGTCCTAGCGGGGTTAGCACAGATACGCAGTATTTT. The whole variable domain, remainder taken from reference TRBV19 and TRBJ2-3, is DGGITQSPKYLFRKEGQNVTLSCEQNLNHDAMYWYRQDPGQGLRLIYYSQIVNDFQKGDIAEGYSVSREKKESFPLTVTSAQKNPTAFYLCASRPSGVSTDTQYFGPGTRLTVL.

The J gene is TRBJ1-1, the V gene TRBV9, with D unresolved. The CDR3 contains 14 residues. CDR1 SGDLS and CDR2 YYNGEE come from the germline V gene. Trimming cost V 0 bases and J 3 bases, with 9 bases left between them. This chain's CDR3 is CASSVVQTYTEAFF. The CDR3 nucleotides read TGTGCCAGCAGCGTAGTTCAGACTTACACTGAAGCTTTCTTT.

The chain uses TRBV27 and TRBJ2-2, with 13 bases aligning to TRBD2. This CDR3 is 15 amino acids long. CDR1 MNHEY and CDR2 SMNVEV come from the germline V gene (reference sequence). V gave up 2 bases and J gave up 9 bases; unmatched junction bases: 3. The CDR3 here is CASSLGTSGIRELFF. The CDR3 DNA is TGTGCCAGCAGTTTAGGGACTAGCGGGATTCGGGAGCTGTTTTTT.

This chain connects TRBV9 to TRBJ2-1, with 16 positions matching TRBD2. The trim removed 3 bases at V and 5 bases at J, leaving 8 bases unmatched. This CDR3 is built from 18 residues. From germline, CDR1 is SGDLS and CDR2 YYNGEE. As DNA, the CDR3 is TGTGCCAGCAGCGCCGGGACTAGCGGGAGGGCCGACAACAATGAGCAGTTCTTC. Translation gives CASSAGTSGRADNNEQFF.

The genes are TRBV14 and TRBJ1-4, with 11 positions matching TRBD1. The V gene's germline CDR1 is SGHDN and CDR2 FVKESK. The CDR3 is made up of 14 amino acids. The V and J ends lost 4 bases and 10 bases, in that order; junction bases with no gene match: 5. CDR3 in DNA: TGTGCCAGCAGCCGAGGGACAGGGGGGGGAAAACTGTTTTTT. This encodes CASSRGTGGGKLFF.

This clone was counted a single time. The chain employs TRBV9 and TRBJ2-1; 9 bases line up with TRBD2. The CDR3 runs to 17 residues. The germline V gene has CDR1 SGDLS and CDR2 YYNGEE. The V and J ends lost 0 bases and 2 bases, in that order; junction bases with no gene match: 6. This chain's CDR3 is CASSVVAGGGPYNEQFF. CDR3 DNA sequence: TGTGCCAGCAGCGTAGTGGCGGGAGGGGGCCCCTACAATGAGCAGTTCTTC.

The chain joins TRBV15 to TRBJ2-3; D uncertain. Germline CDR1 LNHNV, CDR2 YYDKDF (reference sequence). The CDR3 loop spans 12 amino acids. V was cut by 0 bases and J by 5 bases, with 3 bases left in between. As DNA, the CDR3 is TGTGCCACCAGCAGAGATAGAGATACGCAGTATTTT. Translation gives CATSRDRDTQYF.

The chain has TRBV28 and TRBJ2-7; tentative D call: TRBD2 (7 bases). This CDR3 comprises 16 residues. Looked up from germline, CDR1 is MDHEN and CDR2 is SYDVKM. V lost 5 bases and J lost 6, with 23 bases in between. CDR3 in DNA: TGTGCCAGCAGTAGGGGGGGAGGTAGGGGAAGAACCGAGCAGTACTTC. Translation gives CASSRGGGRGRTEQYF.

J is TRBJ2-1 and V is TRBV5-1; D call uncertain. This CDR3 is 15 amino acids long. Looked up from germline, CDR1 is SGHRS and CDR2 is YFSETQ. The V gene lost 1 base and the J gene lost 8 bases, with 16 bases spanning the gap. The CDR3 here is CASSLSQVALYEQFF. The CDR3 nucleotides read TGCGCCAGCAGCTTGTCGCAGGTGGCCTTGTATGAGCAGTTCTTC.

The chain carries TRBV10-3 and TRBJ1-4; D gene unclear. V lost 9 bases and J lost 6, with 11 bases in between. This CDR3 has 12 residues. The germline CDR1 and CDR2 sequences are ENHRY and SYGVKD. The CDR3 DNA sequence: TGTGCCATTTCATCCGGGGATGAAAAACTGTTTTTT. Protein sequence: CAISSGDEKLFF.

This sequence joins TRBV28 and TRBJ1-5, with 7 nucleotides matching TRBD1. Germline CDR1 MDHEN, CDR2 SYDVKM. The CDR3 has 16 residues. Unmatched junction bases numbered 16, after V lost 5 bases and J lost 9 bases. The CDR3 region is CASSPDRSYGMGPQHF. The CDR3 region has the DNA TGTGCCAGCAGTCCGGACAGGAGTTATGGAATGGGGCCCCAGCATTTT.

In nucleotides, the CDR3 is TGTGCCATCATCGGGACAGGGAACCGGGGCAATGAGCAGTTCTTC. The encoded protein is CAIIGTGNRGNEQFF. The chain employs TRBV5-4 and TRBJ2-1; 9 nucleotides match TRBD1. The CDR3 totals 15 residues. With 9 bases clipped from V and 6 bases from J, the junction kept 13 bases outside the gene matches. Germline values: CDR1 SGHNT, CDR2 YYREEE (reference sequence).

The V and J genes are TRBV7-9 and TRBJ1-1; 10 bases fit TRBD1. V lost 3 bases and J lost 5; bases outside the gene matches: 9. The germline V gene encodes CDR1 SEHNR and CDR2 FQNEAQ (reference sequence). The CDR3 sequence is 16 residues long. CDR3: CASSFRQGALITEAFF. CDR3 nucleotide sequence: TGTGCCAGCAGCTTCCGACAGGGGGCGCTTATAACTGAAGCTTTCTTT.

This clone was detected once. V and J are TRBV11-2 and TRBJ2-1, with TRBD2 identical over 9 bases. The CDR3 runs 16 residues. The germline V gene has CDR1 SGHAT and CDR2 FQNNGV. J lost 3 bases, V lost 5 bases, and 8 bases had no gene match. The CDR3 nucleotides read TGTGCCAGCAGCCCCCGACTAGCGGAAAACTACAATGAGCAGTTCTTC. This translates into CASSPRLAENYNEQFF.